The present T cell receptor beta chain was sequenced within a study of blood T cell repertoires in COVID-19. The overall study: From the United States, Italy and Spain came samples of acute and convalescent COVID-19.

Profiling relied on immunoSEQ multiplex PCR, and the TCRdb table lists in-frame clones only, not all of them. The sample records 200,000 or so clones, about 82% being singletons. This clone was seen just once. Material for sequencing was peripheral blood. The receptor was derived from a woman aged 25 to 45 with acute or convalescent COVID-19.

Written as DNA, the CDR3 is TGTGCCAGCAGCTTAGGGGGACAGGGGTCCCCTGGCTACACCTTC. It translates to CASSLGGQGSPGYTF. The V gene is TRBV7-9, the J gene TRBJ1-2; 10 bases are shared with TRBD1. The germline gives CDR1 SEHNR, CDR2 FQNEAQ (reference sequence). J gave up 7 bases and V 1 base, and 6 bases lay outside the gene matches. This CDR3 spans 15 amino acids. Combining the CDR3 with reference TRBV7-9 and TRBJ1-2 gives the whole variable domain DTGVSQNPRHKITKRGQNVTFRCDPISEHNRLYWYRQTLGQGPEFLTYFQNEAQLEKSRLLSDRFSAERPKGSFSTLEIQRTEQGDSAMYLCASSLGGQGSPGYTFGSGTRLTVV.